The entry that follows covers one TCR beta chain sequence. There is no known antigen for this receptor. The sample holds no much larger clone one base away, and base qualities are not on file. All of the isolated RNA was reverse transcribed with the High Capacity cDNA Reverse Transcription Kit, so expressed TCRB transcripts were sequenced. Naive, central memory and regulatory T cell samples underwent deep immunoSEQ sequencing, averaging about 3.57 million total reads per sample. Sorted cells were lysed in RLT buffer and RNA was extracted with DNase-treated RNeasy Micro or Mini kits, depending on cell number. Each cell subset was processed separately to prevent cross-contamination, with patient and healthy donor samples processed together. The immunoSEQ multiplex PCR was used to amplify TCRB sequences from cDNA, generating 87-bp fragments that spanned the CDR3 region. The amplicons were sequenced using the Illumina HiSeq platform. For the original study's pipeline: PCR bias was corrected computationally using synthetic template baselines, and reads within Hamming distance 2 were collapsed, with unmergeable singletons discarded. Reads were aligned against IMGT so that V, D and J genes, CDR3 length and insertions or deletions at six rearrangement sites could be assigned. Within each subset, clonotype counts were normalized to sorted cell number, and only after that were true diversity and Gini coefficients computed with the tcR R package. The overlap coefficient, calculated on TCRB nucleotide sequences, was used to quantify repertoire sharing. Entries here come from immuneACCESS through TCRdb and include only in-frame sequences with V and J called. Some clones fail to appear in such tables; in the studies checked, an unresolved V gene covers under half of the shortfall, and the cause of the remainder is unknown. V and J calls plus clone size are reproduced from that table; the DNA served to infer D and trimming. In this sample the table shows about 120,000 clones, 15% to 20% of which occur a single time. The top ten clonotypes cover less than 3% of the sample.

This sample is drawn from a study of beta chain features in type 1 diabetes (dated by TCRdb to 2017 to 2018). With regard to the full study: Mean age, gender distribution, total cell number and subset yield were not different between patients and healthy donors. A total of roughly 100 million sorted cells were examined across all samples, and the number of cells per subset was strongly correlated with RNA yield. In the study, recently diagnosed type 1 diabetes patients and matched healthy donors were compared on the TCRB repertoires of their sorted circulating CD4+ T cell subsets. Regulatory and stem cell-like memory subsets were obtained from only 8 patients and roughly eight healthy donors, while naive and central memory subsets were obtained from all 30 or so donors.

Study-wide conclusions, independent of this receptor: Because cDNA rather than genomic DNA was sequenced, highly expressing activated cells could have been over-represented, although no difference in activation and CD3 levels was found between groups. Because small numbers of individuals were included in the HLA sub-analyses, any influence of HLA type on TCRB rearrangement was left unresolved. A moderate but significant shortening of TCRB CDR3 length was observed in type 1 diabetes patients in all four CD4+ subsets. The naive, central memory and regulatory TCRB repertoires appeared to resemble one another more closely among patients than among healthy donors. Shorter templates might be favored by PCR, yet because patient and control samples were amplified and corrected together, any such skew would affect both groups equally. At VDJ recombination sites, type 1 diabetes patients had fewer insertions and more deleted nucleotides, which implies abnormalities in thymic rearrangement.

The CDR3 starts with the cysteine, ends with the phenylalanine, and has 11 residues. The read is trimmed to its CDR3 DNA, 33 bases read in frame from base 1. CDR1 and CDR2 were assigned from the germline V gene as LGHNA and YSLEER. Clipping removes 10 bases from V and 2 bases from J, with 1 as the unmatched junction base count. Each donor gave one peripheral blood draw, around 100 mL on average, collected into heparinised tubes. A BD FACSAria II and a panel including CD45RO, CCR7, CD25, CD127, CD95 and CD27 were used to sort naive, central memory, regulatory and stem cell-like memory CD4+ T cells. All sorted populations exceeded 95% purity. PBMCs were separated immediately by Lymphoprep density gradient centrifugation and were stained directly, without being cultured. Samples were stained and sorted in pairs, with one healthy donor and one patient per experiment, so that batch effects were minimized.

The sample comprised central memory CD4+ T cells from blood. The receptor was isolated from a man under 40 with type 1 diabetes. The sequence links TRBV4-3 to TRBJ2-7; 8 nucleotides in the junction match TRBD1. The CDR3: CAKGQAYEQYF. Here is the DNA: TGCGCCAAGGGACAGGCCTACGAGCAGTACTTC.